The text below deals with one TCR beta chain. The CDR3 totals 15 residues. From germline, CDR1 is LGHNT and CDR2 FRNRAP. Deletions cut 7 bases from V and 4 bases from J, with 19 bases between. Profiling relied on immunoSEQ multiplex PCR, and the TCRdb table lists in-frame clones only, not all of them. Among some 760,000 clones listed, 80% to 90% were seen once. The sample belongs to a study of shared T cell receptors in the human thymus. These data are also associated with another study on human thymus T cells. That paper adds: Donors were healthy Finnish babies undergoing corrective operations for congenital heart defects. Corrective cardiac surgery supplied the resected thymus tissue. Usage of V and J genes appeared biased in thymic and blood repertoires.

The rearrangement uses TRBV12-5 and TRBJ1-2, with D possibly matching TRBD1 (5 bases). Sample: thymocytes. The TCR originated in a girl under three years old with a congenital heart defect. CDR3 nucleotide sequence: TGTGCTAGTGACCCGGGCCGCGAAGGGGCCTATGGCTACACCTTC. Amino acids: CASDPGREGAYGYTF.